The 16 T cell receptor beta chains listed next were all sequenced from one sample in a study of CD8 T cells in ankylosing spondylitis (dated by TCRdb to about 2017). The library was obtained by 5' RACE. Sequencer: Illumina HiSeq 2500. In TCRdb, the public reads were trimmed at Q25 with fastp and aligned with MiXCR, with productive beta chains retained. CDR3 protein sequences are deduplicated, and each keeps its most common genes and DNA. This sample comprises some 71,000 distinct CDR3 sequences, about 5.2% of them detected only once. 2.2% of the sample rests with the top ten. The sequencing input was blood, either unsorted or a sorted T cell fraction (not recorded which). Receptors were obtained from a male donor with ankylosing spondylitis or in good health (not recorded which).

This clonotype was counted many times. This rearrangement joins TRBV28 to TRBJ1-5; D remains unclear. Germline V CDR1 and CDR2: MDHEN, SYDVKM. The CDR3 loop spans 15 amino acids. Trimming took off 6 bases at V and 3 bases at J, with 15 bases between the two ends. CDR3 in DNA: TGTGCCAGCAGCCGCGAGTCAGCCATCAATCAGCCCCAGCATTTT. This gives the protein CASSRESAINQPQHF.

This clonotype was counted many times. The rearrangement links TRBV5-1 to TRBJ1-2; maybe TRBD1 (5 bases). There are 13 residues in the CDR3. V was trimmed by 0 bases and J by 2 bases, leaving 5 bases between them. Per the germline V gene, CDR1 is SGHRS and CDR2 is YFSETQ. Here the CDR3 DNA reads TGCGCCAGCAGCTTGGGACAGAACTATGGCTACACCTTC. Protein sequence: CASSLGQNYGYTF.

The sample holds many counts of this clonotype. The chain joins TRBV6-1 to TRBJ2-3, with TRBD1 matching 7 bases. Germline assignment: CDR1 MNHNS and CDR2 SASEGT. The CDR3 spans 13 residues. After removal of 6 bases from V and 5 bases from J, the junction contained 5 bases not matched to a gene. DNA of the CDR3: TGTGCCAGCAGCCGGACAGGCAAAGATACGCAGTATTTT. Residues: CASSRTGKDTQYF.

This clonotype was recorded many times. This sequence joins TRBV28 and TRBJ1-2; a possible D gene is TRBD1 (6 bases). The CDR3 has 13 amino acids. Germline lookup yields CDR1 MDHEN and CDR2 SYDVKM. V gave up 5 bases and J gave up 7 bases, with 14 bases separating them. The CDR3 protein is CASSLTGTRGYTF. The CDR3 DNA follows: TGTGCCAGCAGTCTCACTGGGACACGTGGCTACACCTTC.

This clonotype has ten or more counts. CDR3 in amino acids: CASSTQLGYEQYF. In DNA, the CDR3 is TGTGCCAGCAGTACCCAGCTCGGCTACGAGCAGTACTTC. The genes are TRBV27 and TRBJ2-7, with D uncertain. Germline lookup yields CDR1 MNHEY and CDR2 SMNVEV (reference sequence). V was shortened by 5 bases and J by 3 bases, with 11 bases between the two germline ends. The length of the CDR3 is 13 residues.

This clonotype was counted at least ten times. J is TRBJ2-4 and V is TRBV11-2; 7 nucleotides align to TRBD1. Germline values: CDR1 SGHAT, CDR2 FQNNGV. Unmatched junction bases numbered 14, after V lost 6 bases and J lost 6 bases. The CDR3 runs to 16 residues. As DNA, the CDR3 is TGTGCCAGCAGTCATATCCTAAGACAGGGTGTAAACATTCAGTACTTC. It is translated as CASSHILRQGVNIQYF.

This clonotype has a count of ten or more. The rearrangement joins TRBV28 to TRBJ2-5, with a tentative D call TRBD1 (5 bases). The CDR3 is 13 residues long. Per the germline V gene, CDR1 is MDHEN and CDR2 is SYDVKM. V lost 5 bases and J lost 4, with 11 bases in between. This CDR3 reads CASSTTGAETQYF. CDR3 in DNA: TGTGCCAGCAGTACAACAGGAGCAGAGACCCAGTACTTC.

A word on this clonotype: A single base separates this from a much larger clone, so it may be a read error. The V and J genes are TRBV18 and TRBJ1-6, with D unclear. There are 16 residues in the CDR3. Germline V gives CDR1 KGHSH, CDR2 LQKENI. The DNA for the CDR3 is TGTACCAGCTCACCCCAACAGTCCTCGGAAAATTCACCCCTCCACTTT. Translated: CTSSPQQSSENSPLHF.

This clonotype was recorded many times. The chain employs TRBV4-2 and TRBJ2-1; D is undetermined. The germline gives CDR1 LGHNA, CDR2 YNFKEQ. The CDR3 runs to 16 residues. Trimming stripped 0 bases from V and 4 bases from J, with 13 bases between. This CDR3 is CASSQDLADSYNEQFF. The CDR3 nucleotides are TGTGCCAGCAGCCAAGATCTGGCTGATTCGTACAATGAGCAGTTCTTC.

This clonotype has at least ten counts. The chain joins TRBV28 to TRBJ2-5, with 7 bases identical to TRBD1. The V and J ends lost 4 bases and 5 bases, in that order; junction bases with no gene match: 13. The V gene's germline CDR1 is MDHEN and CDR2 SYDVKM. CDR3 length equals 16 residues. The CDR3 DNA follows: TGTGCCAGCAGTTCCTTGGGACAGCTTGAGACGGAGACCCAGTACTTC. Amino acid sequence: CASSSLGQLETETQYF.

In its sample, this clonotype was seen many times. This rearrangement joins TRBV25-1 to TRBJ2-1, with D uncertain. V lost 4 bases and J 8 bases, leaving 9 bases between the germline ends. The CDR3 is made up of 12 amino acids. Germline V lookup: CDR1 MGHDK, CDR2 SYGVNS. The CDR3 sequence is CASSVGPHEQFF. DNA for the CDR3: TGTGCCAGCAGTGTCGGGCCCCATGAGCAGTTCTTC.

This clonotype was counted ten times or more. The chain uses TRBV20-1 and TRBJ2-3; D is ambiguous. Germline V gene sequence: CDR1 DFQATT, CDR2 SNEGSKA (reference sequence). V was cut by 0 bases and J by 7 bases, with 11 bases left in between. This CDR3 is 13 amino acids long. For the CDR3, the DNA is TGCAGTGCTAGAGACGGAACAGCCAATACGCAGTATTTT. Translating gives CSARDGTANTQYF.

This clonotype has ten or more counts. The rearrangement links TRBV5-1 to TRBJ2-1; 15 bases are shared with TRBD2. V lost 4 bases, J lost 4 bases, and 3 bases stayed unmatched. Germline CDR1 is SGHRS and CDR2 is YFSETQ. The CDR3 has 16 residues. The CDR3, as DNA: TGCGCCAGCAGCCAGGGACTAGCGGGGGGATACAATGAGCAGTTCTTC. It translates to CASSQGLAGGYNEQFF.

In this sample, this clonotype turned up many times. The chain couples TRBV19 to TRBJ2-3, with D uncertain. The CDR3 extends over 16 amino acids. In germline, CDR1 is LNHDA, CDR2 SQIVND (reference sequence). The V gene lost 8 bases and the J gene lost 2 bases, with 20 bases spanning the gap. The CDR3 sequence is CASRARAGASTDTQYF. CDR3 nucleotides: TGTGCCAGTCGTGCACGGGCCGGCGCTTCCACAGATACGCAGTATTTT.

This clonotype has a count of ten or more. The V call is TRBV4-1, the J call TRBJ2-2; 7 nucleotides align to TRBD1. The CDR3 runs to 15 residues. Unmatched junction bases numbered 8, after V lost 3 bases and J lost 7 bases. The germline gives CDR1 MGHRA, CDR2 YSYEKL. The CDR3 bases are TGCGCCAGCAGCCAGGCGACAGGGTACGACGGGGAGCTGTTTTTT. This translates into CASSQATGYDGELFF.

This clonotype was seen a handful of times. Possible read error: a much larger clone is one base away. The chain employs TRBV20-1 and TRBJ2-2, with 8 bases fitting TRBD1. The CDR3 sequence is 16 residues long. Germline assignment: CDR1 DFQATT and CDR2 SNEGSKA (reference sequence). CDR3 amino acids: CCAPSSGTGNTGELFF. CDR3 in DNA: TGCTGTGCCCCCTCTTCCGGGACAGGGAACACCGGGGAGCTGTTTTTT.